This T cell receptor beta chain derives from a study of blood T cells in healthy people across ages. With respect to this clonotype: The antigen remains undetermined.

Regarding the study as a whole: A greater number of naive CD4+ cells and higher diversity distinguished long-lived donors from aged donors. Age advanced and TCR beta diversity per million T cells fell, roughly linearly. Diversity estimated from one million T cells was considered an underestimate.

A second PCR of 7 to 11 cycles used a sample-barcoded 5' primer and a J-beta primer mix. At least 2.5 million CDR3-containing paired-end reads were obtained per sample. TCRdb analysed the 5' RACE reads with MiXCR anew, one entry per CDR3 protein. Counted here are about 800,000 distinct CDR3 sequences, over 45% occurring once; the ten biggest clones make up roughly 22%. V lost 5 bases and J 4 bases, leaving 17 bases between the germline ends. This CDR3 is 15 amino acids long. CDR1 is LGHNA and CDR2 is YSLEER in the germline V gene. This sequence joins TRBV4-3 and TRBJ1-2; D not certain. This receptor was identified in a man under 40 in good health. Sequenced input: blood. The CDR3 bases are TGCGCCAGCAGCGAGCTCAGTAGCAGCAGCTATGGCTACACCTTC. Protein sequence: CASSELSSSSYGYTF.